The 18 T cell receptor beta chains in this list originate from one sample, sequenced in a study of shared clonotypes between healthy human individuals. CD8 cells regarded as naive lacked CD45RO, were positively chosen for CCR7, and omitted terminally differentiated effector memory CD45RA+ cells. Profiling relied on immunoSEQ multiplex PCR, and the TCRdb table lists in-frame clones only, not all of them. Of about 2.1 million clones in the sample, 93% were seen once. Specimen: naive CD8+ T cells from PBMCs. The receptors derive from a man in his late teens or twenties in good health. Some clones in this sample may be carry-over from other donors' samples.

The J gene is TRBJ1-4, the V gene TRBV28, with TRBD1 identical over 9 bases. Germline values: CDR1 MDHEN, CDR2 SYDVKM. This CDR3 contains 15 residues. After removal of 6 bases from V and 8 bases from J, the junction contained 10 bases not matched to a gene. The CDR3 DNA reads TGTGCCAGCAGCCAAAGTGGGACAGGGCGCGAAAAACTGTTTTTT. It yields the protein CASSQSGTGREKLFF.

This chain connects TRBV7-9 to TRBJ2-6, with a tentative D call TRBD1 (6 bases). The V end was cut by 2 bases, the J end by 2 bases, with 10 bases between. This CDR3 has 16 residues. The V gene's germline CDR1 is SEHNR and CDR2 FQNEAQ (reference sequence). CDR3 DNA sequence: TGTGCCAGCAGCTTAAACCCAGGGGCTGGGGCCAACGTCCTGACTTTC. Its translation: CASSLNPGAGANVLTF.

V usage is TRBV9 and J usage is TRBJ2-6; either TRBD1 or TRBD2 may supply D (5 bases each). Germline V gene data show CDR1 as SGDLS and CDR2 as YYNGEE. Deletions cut 3 bases from V and 6 bases from J, with 22 bases between. This CDR3 region has 18 residues. CDR3 amino acids: CASSAAPGPTSEANVLTF. CDR3 sequence (DNA): TGTGCCAGCAGCGCGGCCCCGGGACCGACATCAGAGGCCAACGTCCTGACTTTC. Full variable domain (missing parts from reference TRBV9 and TRBJ2-6): DSGVTQTPKHLITATGQRVTLRCSPRSGDLSVYWYQQSLDQGLQFLIQYYNGEERAKGNILERFSAQQFPDLHSELNLSSLELGDSALYFCASSAAPGPTSEANVLTFGAGSRLTVL.

The CDR3 spells CASSQGPGQGPANEKLFF. The CDR3 coding sequence is TGCGCCAGCAGCCAAGGTCCGGGACAGGGGCCGGCTAATGAAAAACTGTTTTTT. The rearrangement uses TRBV4-1 and TRBJ1-4, with 10 bases lining up with TRBD1. Germline assignment: CDR1 MGHRA and CDR2 YSYEKL. This CDR3 is 18 amino acids long. Germline trimming cut 1 base from V and 3 bases from J; bases unmatched to any gene: 8.

The chain has TRBV27 and TRBJ1-6; D not certain. This CDR3 has 13 residues. The V and J ends lost 5 bases and 13 bases respectively, with 15 bases between them. Germline loops: CDR1 MNHEY, CDR2 SMNVEV (reference sequence). CDR3 amino acids: CASSTVHGSPLHF. The DNA for the CDR3 is TGTGCCAGCAGTACGGTTCATGGGTCGCCCCTCCACTTT.

The chain carries TRBV29-1 and TRBJ2-1; maybe TRBD2 (5 bases). The germline CDR1 and CDR2 sequences are SQVTM and ANQGSEA. The CDR3 covers 14 residues. Trimming removed 7 bases at V and 4 bases at J, with 17 bases between. Here the CDR3 DNA reads TGCAGCGCCCCGGGTGGACGACTATACAATGAGCAGTTCTTC. Amino acid sequence: CSAPGGRLYNEQFF.

The count of this clone is one. The chain uses TRBV5-4 and TRBJ1-3; 8 positions agree with TRBD1. The CDR3 sequence is 15 residues long. The V and J ends lost 4 bases and 3 bases, in that order; junction bases with no gene match: 6. Per the germline V gene, CDR1 is SGHNT and CDR2 is YYREEE (reference sequence). CDR3 DNA sequence: TGTGCCAGCAGCCGTGACAGGGGCGGTGGAAACACCATATATTTT. Protein: CASSRDRGGGNTIYF.

This clone was detected once. This chain links TRBV28 with TRBJ2-2; D is undetermined. Germline V gene lookup returns CDR1 MDHEN and CDR2 SYDVKM. The CDR3 contains 14 residues. Trimming removed 5 bases from V and 4 bases from J, with 11 bases in between. Written as DNA, the CDR3 is TGTGCCAGCAGTCCGTGGGCCATCACCGGGGAGCTGTTTTTT. Residues: CASSPWAITGELFF.

The CDR3 region is CASSVVPGGMETQYF. Written as DNA, the CDR3 is TGTGCCAGCAGCGTAGTTCCGGGAGGGATGGAGACCCAGTACTTC. This sequence joins TRBV9 and TRBJ2-5; TRBD2 matches 8 bases. Germline loops: CDR1 SGDLS, CDR2 YYNGEE. Losses at the gene ends were 0 bases for V and 5 bases for J; bases not matched to a gene: 6. CDR3 size: 15 residues.

V is TRBV28 and J is TRBJ1-2, with 8 bases matching TRBD1. This CDR3 has 17 amino acids. Germline V gives CDR1 MDHEN, CDR2 SYDVKM. V dropped 7 bases and J dropped 3; count of bases not matched to a gene: 16. CDR3 sequence (DNA): TGTGCCAGCATTCCCCGGCCGACAGGGGCCCTATACTATGGCTACACCTTC. As protein: CASIPRPTGALYYGYTF.

The chain combines TRBV4-3 with TRBJ2-1; 11 positions agree with TRBD1. The CDR3 is 16 amino acids. Germline V gene sequence: CDR1 LGHNA, CDR2 YSLEER. V lost 4 bases and J lost 7; bases outside the gene matches: 9. The DNA of the CDR3 is TGCGCCAGCAGCCCCAGGCAGGGACAGGGGGTAAATGAGCAGTTCTTC. Protein product: CASSPRQGQGVNEQFF.

The chain joins TRBV5-1 to TRBJ1-1; D is uncertain. V lost 0 bases and J 5 bases, leaving 5 bases between the germline ends. The germline gives CDR1 SGHRS, CDR2 YFSETQ. This CDR3 spans 12 amino acids. The CDR3 region has the DNA TGCGCCAGCAGCTTGGCCGAGACTGAAGCTTTCTTT. Translating it yields CASSLAETEAFF.

This clone was detected only once. The chain's CDR3 is CASSPPWDRENIQYF. The CDR3 DNA follows: TGTGCCAGCAGCCCCCCCTGGGACAGGGAAAACATTCAGTACTTC. The chain combines TRBV28 with TRBJ2-4, with 9 bases fitting TRBD1. Per the germline V gene, CDR1 is MDHEN and CDR2 is SYDVKM. This CDR3 spans 15 amino acids. Trimming cost V 6 bases and J 5 bases; bases outside gene matches: 8.

The V gene is TRBV10-3, the J gene TRBJ1-3; the D is unclear. The CDR3 contains 14 residues. The germline gives CDR1 ENHRY, CDR2 SYGVKD. V was pared by 6 bases and J by 0 bases, with 9 bases between. The CDR3 sequence: CAIRAGHSGNTIYF. The CDR3 coding sequence is TGTGCCATCAGGGCAGGCCACTCTGGAAACACCATATATTTT.

V and J are TRBV29-1 and TRBJ1-2; no definite D call. This CDR3 comprises 11 residues. V lost 5 bases and J 6 bases, leaving 10 bases between the germline ends. Germline assignment: CDR1 SQVTM and CDR2 ANQGSEA. CDR3 protein: CSVLETHGYTF. The CDR3 DNA reads TGCAGCGTTCTCGAAACTCATGGCTACACCTTC.

The chain recombines TRBV2 with TRBJ2-1, with D possibly TRBD1 on 6 matching bases. Germline CDR1 SNHLY, CDR2 FYNNEI. V was shortened by 2 bases and J by 8 bases, with 16 bases between the two germline ends. CDR3 length equals 15 residues. The CDR3 sequence: CASSEIGQKVDEQFF. CDR3 sequence (DNA): TGTGCCAGCAGTGAAATAGGACAGAAGGTTGATGAGCAGTTCTTC.

This clone was recorded only once. The chain employs TRBV4-1 and TRBJ2-3; D is unclear. This CDR3 contains 16 residues. CDR1 is MGHRA and CDR2 is YSYEKL in the germline V gene. V was cut by 5 bases and J by 4 bases, with 19 bases left in between. Here the CDR3 DNA reads TGCGCCAGCAGCTACCGCTGGGGTCGTGATCCAGATACGCAGTATTTT. It codes for CASSYRWGRDPDTQYF.

The chain joins TRBV27 to TRBJ2-2; weak D call: TRBD2 (8 bases). Germline V CDR1 and CDR2: MNHEY, SMNVEV (reference sequence). The germline V and J ends were trimmed by 4 bases and 1 base, with 19 bases remaining between them. The CDR3 is 18 residues long. The CDR3 nucleotides read TGTGCCAGCAGTTCGAGGGGCGGGGGGACAGAGAACACCGGGGAGCTGTTTTTT. Translated, it gives CASSSRGGGTENTGELFF.